This T cell receptor beta chain was captured in a study of blood T cell repertoires in COVID-19. Across the whole study: Acute-phase and convalescent COVID-19 samples originated in the United States, Italy and Spain. Nucleic acid was either cDNA or gDNA, and it came from T cells, B-cell-depleted T cells, or PBMCs.

Authors' analysis steps: From reference gene primer amplification, estimates of nucleated cell counts were derived. Measured with immunoSEQ multiplex PCR; TCRdb has only the in-frame clones, and not every one. From that table come the V and J calls and clone size; the DNA was used to work out D and trimming. The sample includes around 230,000 clones, about four fifths of them seen just once. CDR1 is MNHNS and CDR2 is SASEGT in the germline V gene. The V end was cut by 2 bases, the J end by 1 base, with 12 bases between. There are 16 residues in the CDR3. This chain connects TRBV6-1 to TRBJ1-5, with D perhaps matching TRBD1 (6 bases). Sequencing was carried out using peripheral blood. The sequence was collected from a woman aged 80 or over with acute or convalescent COVID-19. CDR3 sequence reads: CASSESGGASNQPQHF. Here the CDR3 DNA reads TGTGCCAGCAGTGAATCCGGGGGGGCCAGCAATCAGCCCCAGCATTTT.